Here is one TCR beta chain with its context. Antigen: not known. CDR1 is LNHNV, CDR2 YYDKDF, per germline (reference sequence). The V end lost 0 bases, the J end lost 3 bases, and 9 bases lay between the germline ends. The CDR3 is 15 amino acids. The sample comes from a study of T cell responses to AZD1222 COVID-19 vaccine. General study results and limits: Seropositive AZD1222 recipients at baseline numbered only five to seven. Following two doses of AZD1222, Spike-specific TCR breadth and depth rose. The donor group comprised mostly white British people and more females; the analysis possibly underestimated clonal diversity.

Using immunoSEQ multiplex PCR, the repertoire was profiled, and TCRdb retains in-frame clones only, with some absent. The data contain some 170,000 clones, approximately 91% of them singletons. The material sequenced was peripheral blood, taken on day 0 of AZD1222 vaccination. This receptor was identified in an adult in good health. The chain combines TRBV15 with TRBJ2-1; the D is unclear. The CDR3, as DNA: TGTGCCACCAGCAGAGATCGAGGCCGCTACAATGAGCAGTTCTTC. Encoded protein: CATSRDRGRYNEQFF.